The next 8 T cell receptor beta chains were all read from a single sample in a study of blood T cells in healthy people across ages. Primers used in a second PCR of about 6 to 11 cycles were a sample-barcoded 5' primer and a J-beta primer mix. From the 5' RACE reads, TCRdb called clonotypes with MiXCR, one entry per CDR3 protein. This table has roughly 1.6 million distinct CDR3 sequences, about 32% appearing once. Sequencing input: blood. These receptor sequences come from a woman in her twenties or thirties in good health.

As to this clonotype: A much more abundant neighbour one base away suggests this may be a read error. The conserved final phenylalanine or tryptophan is absent from the CDR3, which likely points to a read error. V usage is TRBV29-1 and J usage is TRBJ2-1; no definite D call. This CDR3 region has 14 residues. The germline V and J ends were trimmed by 3 bases and 1 base, with 10 bases remaining between them. Germline CDR1 reads SQVTM; CDR2 reads ANQGSEA. CDR3 DNA: TGCAGCGTTGAGTGGGCGGAGTCCTACAATGAGCAGTTCTTG. Protein sequence: CSVEWAESYNEQFL.

A few counts support this clonotype. This chain connects TRBV29-1 to TRBJ2-1; TRBD2 matches at 7 bases. V dropped 3 bases and J dropped 1; count of bases not matched to a gene: 3. The CDR3 is 14 amino acids. Germline V gene sequence: CDR1 SQVTM, CDR2 ANQGSEA. CDR3 in amino acids: CSVEGGRSYNEQFF. DNA for the CDR3: TGCAGCGTTGAGGGCGGGAGATCCTACAATGAGCAGTTCTTC.

This clonotype was found a few times. V usage is TRBV7-9 and J usage is TRBJ1-2; 12 positions match TRBD1. V was clipped by 0 bases and J by 5 bases; unmatched bases: 4. This CDR3 comprises 16 residues. Germline assignment: CDR1 SEHNR and CDR2 FQNEAQ (reference sequence). CDR3 nucleotides: TGTGCCAGCAGCTTAGCCTCGGGACAGGGGGCTTATGGCTACACCTTC. The encoded protein is CASSLASGQGAYGYTF.

The sample holds one count of this clonotype. The chain has TRBV29-1 and TRBJ2-7; 7 positions agree with TRBD1. V shed 6 bases, J shed 5 bases, and the junction held 13 bases outside the gene matches. The CDR3 spans 14 residues. Germline loops: CDR1 SQVTM, CDR2 ANQGSEA. CDR3 sequence (DNA): TGCAGCGTCGACGCCGGGGACAGTCCTGACGAGCAGTACTTC. Amino acids: CSVDAGDSPDEQYF.

This clonotype turned up a few times. A much bigger clone sits one base away, suggesting this may be a read error. The chain links TRBV12-3 or TRBV12-4 to TRBJ2-7; 8 nucleotides line up with TRBD2. The length of the CDR3 is 15 residues. V lost 1 base to trimming and J lost 2 bases; unmatched junction nucleotides: 4. The CDR3 nucleotides are TGTGCCAGCAGTTTAGGACGGGGGGGAGCCTACGAGCAGTACTTC. This translates into CASSLGRGGAYEQYF.

The chain combines TRBV3-1 with TRBJ2-2; 9 bases match TRBD1. The V gene's germline CDR1 is LGHDT and CDR2 YNNKEL (reference sequence). The CDR3 is made up of 16 amino acids. V dropped 0 bases and J dropped 7; count of bases not matched to a gene: 6. The CDR3 region has the DNA TGTGCCAGCAGCCAAGAGGACAGGGGTGTGAGCGGGGAGCTGTTTTTT. This translates into CASSQEDRGVSGELFF.

The chain couples TRBV28 to TRBJ2-6; D unresolved. Trimming removed 7 bases from V and 2 bases from J, with 12 bases in between. The germline V gene has CDR1 MDHEN and CDR2 SYDVKM. The CDR3 is 15 amino acids. CDR3 sequence: CASTLGSAGANVLTF. The CDR3 coding sequence is TGTGCCAGCACCCTGGGGTCGGCTGGGGCCAACGTCCTGACTTTC.

The genes are TRBV5-1 and TRBJ1-1; D unclear. The CDR3 loop spans 14 amino acids. Germline V gene sequence: CDR1 SGHRS, CDR2 YFSETQ. Trimming took 0 bases from V and 5 from J, leaving 11 bases between them. The CDR3 is CASSLVPGETEAFF. The CDR3 DNA reads as TGCGCCAGCAGCTTGGTGCCCGGAGAGACTGAAGCTTTCTTT.